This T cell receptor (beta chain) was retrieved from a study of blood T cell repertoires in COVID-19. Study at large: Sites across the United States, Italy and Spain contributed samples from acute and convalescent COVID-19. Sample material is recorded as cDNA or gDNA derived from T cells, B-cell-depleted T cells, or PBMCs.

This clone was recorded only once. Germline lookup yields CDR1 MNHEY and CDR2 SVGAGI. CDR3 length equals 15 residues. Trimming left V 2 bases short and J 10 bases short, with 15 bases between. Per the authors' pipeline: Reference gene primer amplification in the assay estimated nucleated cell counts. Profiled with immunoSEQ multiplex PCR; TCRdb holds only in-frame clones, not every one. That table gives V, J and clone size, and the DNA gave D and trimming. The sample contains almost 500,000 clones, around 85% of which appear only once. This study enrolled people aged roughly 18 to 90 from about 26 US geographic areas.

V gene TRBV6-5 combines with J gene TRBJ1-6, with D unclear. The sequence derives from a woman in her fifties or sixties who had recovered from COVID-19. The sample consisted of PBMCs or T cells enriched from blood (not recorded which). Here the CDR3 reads CASSYLPRNGSPLHF. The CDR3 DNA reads TGTGCCAGCAGTTACCTCCCGAGGAATGGCTCACCCCTCCACTTT.